One T cell receptor beta chain is described in this entry. Germline CDR1 and CDR2: MDHEN and SYDVKM. The CDR3 is made up of 15 amino acids. Trimming removed 3 bases at V and 0 bases at J, with 12 bases between. This sample is drawn from a study of blood T cell repertoires in COVID-19. Looking at the study overall: The origin of the acute and convalescent COVID-19 samples was the United States, Italy and Spain.

Original processing methods: The authors estimated nucleated cell counts from reference gene primer amplification. Measured with immunoSEQ multiplex PCR; TCRdb has only the in-frame clones, and not every one. V, J and clone size derive from that table, while D and trimming were established from the DNA sequence. The sample has 110,000 or so clones, 80% to 90% seen once. Sequenced input: peripheral blood. This sequence originates from a man between 65 and 85 years old with active or convalescent COVID-19. The chain carries TRBV28 and TRBJ2-7, with D possibly being TRBD2 (5 bases). For the CDR3, the DNA is TGTGCCAGCAGTTTGGCGGTGGGGAGCTCCTACGAGCAGTACTTC. As protein: CASSLAVGSSYEQYF.